This T cell receptor (beta chain) was captured by sequencing in a study of T-cell reconstitution after alpha-beta-depleted transplantation in children. Trimming stripped 0 bases from V and 4 bases from J, with 6 bases between. Per the germline V gene, CDR1 is ENHRY and CDR2 is SYGVKD. The CDR3 totals 13 residues. About this clonotype: As yet, its antigen is unknown.

Preparation of the TCRbeta library was carried out with unique molecular identifiers. In TCRdb, the PCR reads were re-called with MiXCR into one record per CDR3 protein. The sample lists about 400,000 distinct CDR3 sequences, 15% to 20% occurring once. Broader study findings: T-cell counts and diversity at one year following transplant were attributed mainly to newly produced T cells. About two months after transplant, alpha-beta T cells reportedly came from several hundred expanded graft clones. Certain patients had high TCRbeta diversity at day 60, and it came from recipient T cells and thymic progenitors that survived.

The clonotype was recovered from a boy younger than two who had a stem cell transplant for Wiskott-Aldrich syndrome, so the T cells may come from the graft donor. The chain is built from TRBV10-3 and TRBJ1-2; D is unclear. Material: PBMCs, mostly from graft donor cells, obtained 360 days after TCRalphabeta/CD19-depleted stem cell transplant. In nucleotides, the CDR3 is TGTGCCATCAGTGAGTCTACAGTCTATGGCTACACCTTC. Residues: CAISESTVYGYTF.